This record looks at one T cell receptor (beta chain) sequence and its context. Gene names are mouse gene names. The read halts 1 residue ahead of the CDR3 end, with the missing end drawn from the germline J gene. This specimen belongs to a study of tissue T cells after allogeneic stem cell transplantation. Here immunoSEQ multiplex PCR was the method, and the copy in TCRdb shows in-frame clones only, minus some. The repertoire holds approximately 7,900 clones, with around 40% as singletons. The junction had 7 bases not matched to a gene; V was cut back by 0 bases and J by 3 bases. CDR3 length: 17 amino acids. CDR1 is KGHPV, CDR2 FQNQEV, per germline (reference sequence). Time point: mouse harvest day 7 after allogeneic transplant. Tail vein injection delivered 10^7 T-cell-depleted bone marrow cells and 10^6 splenic CD5+ T cells.

This receptor was taken from a female BALB/c mouse given C57BL/6 T cells with graft-versus-host disease after an allogeneic hematopoietic cell transplant. Sequences were obtained from skin. The J gene is TRBJ2-5, the V gene TRBV26, with 9 bases that match TRBD1. The sequenced part of the CDR3 DNA is TGTGCCAGCAGTCTGTCGGACAGGGGAGGAGGTCAAGACACCCAGTAC. Protein product: CASSLSDRGGGQDTQY. The entire CDR3 protein is CASSLSDRGGGQDTQYF.